This T cell receptor (beta chain) originates from a study of CD8+CD57+ T cells in acquired aplastic anemia. Study-wide context: Sorting CD4+ and CD8+ cells gave DNA averaging 3.2 ug. The study, taken as a whole, reports: Overlap between patients and controls comprised just under 30 CD8+ CDR3 sequences.

Only patients with CD8+CD57+ cell expansion on flow cytometry were chosen for sequencing. No therapy was given to patients before blood sampling. For CDR3 and TCR beta VDJ profiling, genomic DNA was the template used. TCRdb passed the reads through MiXCR, listing each CDR3 protein once. The profile covers about 160,000 distinct CDR3 sequences, with about two thirds appearing a single time and about 50% taken by the ten largest. CDR3 length: 14 amino acids. V lost 4 bases and J lost 5, with 13 bases in between. The germline gives CDR1 SGHDN, CDR2 FVKESK. Points on this clonotype: The antigen is undetermined.

The TCR comes from a human donor with aplastic anemia. The material sequenced was sorted CD4+, CD8+, or CD8+CD57+ T cells (not recorded which) from PBMCs. The chain uses TRBV14 and TRBJ2-3; a weak D match, TRBD2 (5 bases). The CDR3 spells CASSPGVLGDTQYF. CDR3 DNA sequence: TGTGCCAGCAGCCCCGGGGTCTTAGGAGATACGCAGTATTTT.